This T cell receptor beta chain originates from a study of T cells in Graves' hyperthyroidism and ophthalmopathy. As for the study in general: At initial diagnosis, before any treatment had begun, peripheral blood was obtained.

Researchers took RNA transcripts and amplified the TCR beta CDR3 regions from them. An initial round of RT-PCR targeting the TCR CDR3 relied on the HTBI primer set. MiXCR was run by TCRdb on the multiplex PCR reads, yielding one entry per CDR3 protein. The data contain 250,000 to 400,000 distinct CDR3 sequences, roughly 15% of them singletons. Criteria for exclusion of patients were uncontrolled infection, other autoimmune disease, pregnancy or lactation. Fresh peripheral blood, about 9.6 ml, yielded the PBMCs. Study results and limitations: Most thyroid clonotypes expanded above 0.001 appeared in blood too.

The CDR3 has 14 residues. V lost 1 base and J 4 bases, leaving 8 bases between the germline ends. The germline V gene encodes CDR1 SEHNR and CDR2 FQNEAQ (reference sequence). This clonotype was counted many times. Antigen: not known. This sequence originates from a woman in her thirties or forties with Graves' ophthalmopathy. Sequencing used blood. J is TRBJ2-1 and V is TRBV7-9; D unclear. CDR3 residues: CASSLERPYNEQFF. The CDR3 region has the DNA TGTGCCAGCAGCTTAGAAAGGCCGTACAATGAGCAGTTCTTC.